One TCR beta chain is described in this entry. In the source study's methods: Reference gene primer amplification gave estimated nucleated cell counts. Profiled with immunoSEQ multiplex PCR; TCRdb holds only in-frame clones, not every one. That table gives V, J and clone size, and the DNA gave D and trimming. The sample shows roughly 32,000 clones, 90% of them seen only once. Looked up from germline, CDR1 is SEHNR and CDR2 is FQNEAQ (reference sequence). CDR3 length: 14 residues. The ends were cut back, 4 bases at V and 7 bases at J, with 11 bases in the middle. The entry originates in a study of blood T cell repertoires in COVID-19. About the research overall: From the United States, Italy and Spain came samples of acute and convalescent COVID-19. The cDNA or gDNA used as material had been derived from T cells, B-cell-depleted T cells, or PBMCs.

The source of this sequence is an elderly man with acute or convalescent COVID-19. The sample was peripheral blood. V is TRBV7-9 and J is TRBJ1-6; D not certain. CDR3 protein: CASSSPLPNSPLHF. The CDR3 bases are TGTGCCAGCAGCTCCCCACTCCCCAATTCACCCCTCCACTTT.